A selection of T cell receptor beta chains follows, all from one sample in a study of early T cells in non-severe SARS-CoV-2 infection. TCRdb passed the 5' RACE reads through MiXCR, listing each CDR3 protein once. Among more than 85,000 distinct CDR3 sequences, 16% were seen once, and the ten largest hold around 4.9%. Material: whole blood, obtained at baseline. The receptor set was obtained from an adult who was a healthcare worker with PCR-confirmed SARS-CoV-2 infection or an uninfected control (not recorded which). Each CDR3 is given with its conserved first and last residue. A D gene is named only where the DNA matches it firmly. Some rows have no size entry. The others give once, few or many, or a class for an expanded clone.

>TRBV7-9|.|.|TRBJ1-1
CASSLARGFKAFF
TGTGCCAGCAGCTTAGCCCGGGGATTCAAAGCTTTCTTT
>TRBV12-3/TRBV12-4|few|.|TRBJ2-2
CASSPGAGELFF
TGTGCCAGCAGCCCGGGGGCCGGGGAGCTGTTTTTT
>TRBV7-2|.|TRBD2|TRBJ2-3
CASRKPGLALDTQYF
TGTGCCAGCAGAAAACCGGGACTAGCGCTGGATACGCAGTATTTT
>TRBV28|.|.|TRBJ2-7
CASSHFDGTYEQYF
TGTGCCAGCAGTCACTTCGACGGAACCTACGAGCAGTACTTC
>TRBV5-1|.|TRBD2|TRBJ2-7
CASSPEGTSRREQYF
TGCGCCAGCAGCCCGGAGGGGACTAGCCGCCGCGAGCAGTACTTC
>TRBV29-1|.|.|TRBJ2-7
CSAWTGYEQYF
TGCAGCGCCTGGACGGGATACGAGCAGTACTTC
>TRBV7-2|.|.|TRBJ2-1
CASSPGPYPNEQFF
TGTGCCAGCAGCCCCGGACCTTACCCCAATGAGCAGTTCTTC
>TRBV6-2/TRBV6-3|.|.|TRBJ2-3
CASSYTPETHTDTQYF
TGTGCCAGCAGTTACACGCCTGAGACCCACACAGATACGCAGTATTTT
>TRBV2|.|.|TRBJ2-2
CASGFSAGTNTGELFF
TGTGCCAGCGGTTTTTCCGCGGGTACGAACACCGGGGAGCTGTTTTTT
>TRBV6-5|.|.|TRBJ2-2
CASSYWNTGELFF
TGTGCCAGCAGTTACTGGAACACCGGGGAGCTGTTTTTT
>TRBV6-2/TRBV6-3|many|TRBD2|TRBJ2-5
CASSYPQLASAQETQYF
TGTGCCAGCAGTTACCCCCAACTAGCGAGCGCCCAAGAGACCCAGTACTTC
>TRBV20-1|many|.|TRBJ1-1
CSGGLNTEAFF
TGCAGTGGGGGACTCAACACTGAAGCTTTCTTT
>TRBV7-8|.|.|TRBJ2-4
CASSWGGRTSESIQYF
TGTGCCAGCAGCTGGGGGGGCCGAACGAGTGAAAGCATTCAGTACTTC
>TRBV14|few|.|TRBJ1-1
CASRRLGMNTEAFF
TGTGCCAGCAGACGCCTGGGAATGAACACTGAAGCTTTCTTT
>TRBV18|many|TRBD2|TRBJ2-5
CASSPLSGRAETQYF
TGTGCCAGCTCACCACTCAGCGGGAGGGCCGAGACCCAGTACTTC
>TRBV18|.|TRBD2|TRBJ2-1
CASSPGREVNEQFF
TGTGCCAGCTCACCAGGGAGGGAGGTAAATGAGCAGTTCTTC
>TRBV5-1|many|.|TRBJ1-1
CASNSYRGGTEAFF
TGCGCCAGCAATTCTTATAGGGGAGGTACTGAAGCTTTCTTT
>TRBV29-1|few|.|TRBJ2-7
CSVVGGHTERPYEQYF
TGCAGCGTTGTAGGAGGTCATACCGAGCGGCCCTACGAGCAGTACTTC
>TRBV20-1|few|.|TRBJ2-1
CSARLPGPNEQFF
TGCAGTGCTAGGCTGCCAGGGCCCAATGAGCAGTTCTTC
>TRBV5-6|many|.|TRBJ2-5
CASSLDVGKTQYF
TGTGCCAGCAGCTTGGACGTCGGAAAGACCCAGTACTTC
>TRBV28|.|TRBD2|TRBJ2-5
CASSSPSGSRQTQYF
TGTGCCAGCAGTTCCCCTAGCGGGAGTCGTCAGACCCAGTACTTC
>TRBV10-3|few|.|TRBJ2-1
CAIRAGAEQFF
TGTGCCATCAGAGCGGGCGCTGAGCAGTTCTTC
>TRBV6-1|few|.|TRBJ2-7
CASSESQNEQYF
TGTGCCAGCAGTGAATCTCAGAACGAGCAGTACTTC
>TRBV10-3|few|TRBD1|TRBJ2-7
CAISQGDEQYF
TGTGCCATCAGCCAGGGGGACGAGCAGTACTTC
>TRBV6-6|few|.|TRBJ1-5
CASSLKGHQPQHF
TGTGCCAGCAGCTTGAAGGGACATCAGCCCCAGCATTTT
>TRBV9|many|.|TRBJ1-2
CASSPPSNYGYTF
TGTGCCAGCAGCCCCCCGAGTAACTATGGCTACACCTTC
>TRBV12-3/TRBV12-4|few|.|TRBJ2-2
CASSLTQGTGELFF
TGTGCCAGCAGTCTAACGCAGGGTACCGGGGAGCTGTTTTTT
>TRBV20-1|.|.|TRBJ2-1
CSARGTRSYNEQFF
TGCAGTGCTAGAGGGACCCGCAGCTACAATGAGCAGTTCTTC
>TRBV5-1|few|TRBD2|TRBJ2-3
CASSGALAGGHGRTDTQYF
TGCGCCAGCAGCGGCGCCTTAGCGGGAGGCCACGGGAGGACAGATACGCAGTATTTT
>TRBV28|.|.|TRBJ1-1
CASSDRNTEAFF
TGTGCCAGCAGTGACCGGAACACTGAAGCTTTCTTT
>TRBV6-2/TRBV6-3|many|TRBD2|TRBJ2-7
CASSSRTSGRALHEQYF
TGTGCCAGCAGTTCTCGGACTAGCGGGAGGGCCCTCCACGAGCAGTACTTC
>TRBV28|few|.|TRBJ2-7
CASSLPQGPHEQYF
TGTGCCAGCAGTTTACCACAGGGTCCCCACGAGCAGTACTTC
>TRBV28|.|.|TRBJ1-5
CASSELSNQPQHF
TGTGCCAGCAGTGAACTTAGCAATCAGCCCCAGCATTTT
>TRBV12-3/TRBV12-4|few|.|TRBJ2-1
CASSLRGAGSYNEQFF
TGTGCCAGCAGTTTGCGAGGGGCTGGCTCCTACAATGAGCAGTTCTTC
>TRBV5-5|few|TRBD1|TRBJ1-5
CASSQKPGTGDQPQHF
TGTGCCAGCAGCCAAAAGCCCGGGACAGGGGATCAGCCCCAGCATTTT
>TRBV3-1|.|TRBD2|TRBJ2-7
CASSSFGLAYEQYF
TGTGCCAGCAGCTCCTTCGGACTAGCGTACGAGCAGTACTTC
>TRBV28|.|.|TRBJ2-7
CASSSSVYEQYF
TGTGCCAGCAGTTCCTCAGTTTACGAGCAGTACTTC
>TRBV14|few|.|TRBJ2-7
CASSHPGAYEQYF
TGTGCCAGCAGCCACCCGGGGGCCTACGAGCAGTACTTC
>TRBV28|few|.|TRBJ2-1
CASSLSGAALNEQFF
TGTGCCAGCAGTTTGTCGGGGGCTGCCCTCAATGAGCAGTTCTTC
>TRBV5-1|.|.|TRBJ2-5
CAISLGRDLKETQYF
TGCGCCATCAGCTTGGGCAGGGACCTTAAAGAGACCCAGTACTTC
>TRBV9|few|.|TRBJ2-3
CASSVSRTDTQYF
TGTGCCAGCAGCGTTTCCCGCACAGATACGCAGTATTTT
>TRBV27|.|.|TRBJ1-4
CASSFRKETTNEKLFF
TGTGCCAGCAGTTTCAGGAAAGAAACAACTAATGAAAAACTGTTTTTT
>TRBV11-2|many|.|TRBJ1-2
CASSSPPNYGYTF
TGTGCCAGCAGCTCCCCCCCTAACTATGGCTACACCTTC
>TRBV12-2|few|.|TRBJ2-1
CASRFVPDRRGFF
TGTGCAAGTCGCTTTGTTCCGGACAGGCGAGGGTTCTTC
>TRBV7-2|many|TRBD2|TRBJ2-7
CASSLTSPSYEQYF
TGTGCCAGCAGCTTGACTAGCCCCTCCTACGAGCAGTACTTC
>TRBV2|few|.|TRBJ2-4
CAAGVAKNIQYF
TGTGCCGCTGGGGTAGCCAAAAACATTCAGTACTTC
>TRBV2|.|TRBD2|TRBJ2-1
CASRRLAGGSYNEQFF
TGTGCCAGCAGGCGACTAGCGGGAGGCTCCTACAATGAGCAGTTCTTC
>TRBV20-1|.|.|TRBJ2-5
CSARDDRWQETQYF
TGCAGTGCTAGAGATGATCGGTGGCAAGAGACCCAGTACTTC
>TRBV6-2/TRBV6-3|few|.|TRBJ2-7
CASSLSGPSSYEQYF
TGTGCCAGCAGCCTAAGCGGGCCGAGCTCCTACGAGCAGTACTTC
>TRBV28|.|.|TRBJ1-5
CASNLLTLQPQHF
TGTGCCAGCAATTTACTGACACTCCAGCCCCAGCATTTT
>TRBV5-4|few|.|TRBJ2-1
CASSSTPSYRNEQFF
TGTGCCAGCAGCTCCACACCCTCCTACCGCAATGAGCAGTTCTTC
>TRBV7-2|.|.|TRBJ2-4
CASSLRLAKNIQYF
TGTGCCAGCAGCCTTCGTTTAGCCAAAAACATTCAGTACTTC
>TRBV12-3/TRBV12-4|few|.|TRBJ1-5
CASSIGGRGQPQHF
TGTGCCAGCAGTATAGGGGGTAGGGGACAGCCCCAGCATTTT
>TRBV4-1|many|.|TRBJ1-1
CASSQASGDEAFF
TGCGCCAGCAGCCAGGCCTCGGGAGATGAAGCTTTCTTT
>TRBV12-3/TRBV12-4|.|.|TRBJ2-7
CASSVTVYEQYF
TGTGCCAGCAGTGTGACCGTCTACGAGCAGTACTTC
>TRBV28|.|TRBD2|TRBJ2-1
CASSLASSGRAGEQFF
TGTGCCAGCAGTTTGGCCTCTAGCGGGAGGGCCGGTGAGCAGTTCTTC
>TRBV9|.|TRBD2|TRBJ2-5
CASSISGSRETQYF
TGTGCCAGCAGCATAAGCGGGAGTAGAGAGACCCAGTACTTC